This T cell receptor beta chain is drawn from a study of cytomegalovirus exposure and HLA in healthy donors. The CDR3 totals 15 residues. V trimming: 5 bases; J trimming: 2 bases; junction bases outside the gene matches: 6. Germline V gene data show CDR1 as SGHNT and CDR2 as YENEEA. The assay was immunoSEQ multiplex PCR, and TCRdb's table has in-frame clones only and misses some. The data contain around 140,000 clones, 75% to 90% of them seen just once; the ten biggest clones take up 0.95% to 1.5%. Sequenced input: PBMCs. This clonotype was obtained from a woman between 18 and 30 years old in good health and CMV-seronegative. The chain combines TRBV11-3 with TRBJ2-7; 10 positions match TRBD1. CDR3 region: CASSRTGTGAYEQYF. The CDR3 DNA reads TGTGCCAGCAGCCGAACCGGGACAGGGGCCTACGAGCAGTACTTC.